This note documents a single T cell receptor (beta chain) sequence. Sequencing used immunoSEQ multiplex PCR; TCRdb keeps in-frame clones, though not all of them. The repertoire includes roughly 130,000 clones, approximately 94% of them detected once, and 1.7% sits in the top ten. The data belong to a study of control samples from healthy donors and cancer patients. The clonotype was recovered from a man in his fifties or sixties with head and neck cancer. The sequenced material came from PBMCs.

The CDR3 is CASSSGIGELFF. The CDR3 DNA reads as TGCGCCAGCAGCTCGGGGATCGGGGAGCTGTTTTTT. This chain links TRBV5-1 with TRBJ2-2; D is possibly TRBD2 (5 bases). V was pared by 3 bases and J by 7 bases, with 7 bases between. CDR1 is SGHRS and CDR2 is YFSETQ in the germline V gene. The CDR3 runs to 12 residues.